A single sample is the source of the 26 T cell receptor beta chains below, sequenced in a study of cytomegalovirus exposure and HLA in healthy donors. Method: immunoSEQ multiplex PCR; TCRdb's copy keeps in-frame clones and lacks some. The sample consists of 150,000 to 200,000 clones, about four fifths of them appearing once. Specimen: PBMCs. The receptors were gathered from a man in his thirties or forties in good health and CMV-seropositive.

V usage is TRBV2 and J usage is TRBJ1-2, with 7 bases matching TRBD1. The length of the CDR3 is 14 residues. V was clipped by 5 bases and J by 7 bases; unmatched bases: 10. Germline V gives CDR1 SNHLY, CDR2 FYNNEI. CDR3 sequence: CASSTGTDAGGYTF. CDR3 nucleotides: TGTGCCAGCAGTACCGGGACAGACGCAGGTGGCTACACCTTC.

The genes are TRBV4-3 and TRBJ1-4; TRBD1 aligns across 9 bases. This CDR3 spans 17 amino acids. Losses at the gene ends were 3 bases for V and 8 bases for J; bases not matched to a gene: 13. The germline V gene has CDR1 LGHNA and CDR2 YSLEER. CDR3 bases: TGCGCCAGCAGCCAGGGACCCCTGGGACAGGGCTGGGAAAAACTGTTTTTT. This translates into CASSQGPLGQGWEKLFF.

The rearrangement joins TRBV5-1 to TRBJ2-7; 10 bases align to TRBD2. Germline trimming cut 1 base from V and 3 bases from J; bases unmatched to any gene: 1. This CDR3 comprises 14 residues. Germline values: CDR1 SGHRS, CDR2 YFSETQ. The CDR3 DNA is TGCGCCAGCAGCTTGCCTAGCGGGAGCTACGAGCAGTACTTC. Translation: CASSLPSGSYEQYF.

Only a few counts were recorded for this clone. The chain uses TRBV5-1 and TRBJ2-2, with 8 bases lining up with TRBD1. The junction had 9 bases not matched to a gene; V was cut back by 4 bases and J by 4 bases. The CDR3 is 16 amino acids. CDR1 is SGHRS, CDR2 YFSETQ, per germline. The CDR3 sequence: CASSPRADRATGELFF. The DNA for the CDR3 is TGCGCCAGCAGCCCAAGAGCGGACAGGGCCACCGGGGAGCTGTTTTTT. The full variable domain, rest sourced from reference TRBV5-1 and TRBJ2-2, is KAGVTQTPRYLIKTRGQQVTLSCSPISGHRSVSWYQQTPGQGLQFLFEYFSETQRNKGNFPGRFSGRQFSNSRSEMNVSTLELGDSALYLCASSPRADRATGELFFGEGSRLTVL.

The rearrangement joins TRBV10-3 to TRBJ2-3, with TRBD1 identical over 8 bases. The CDR3 extends over 15 amino acids. Trimming removed 1 base from V and 8 bases from J; junction bases left unmatched: 8. Germline CDR1 reads ENHRY; CDR2 reads SYGVKD. The CDR3 DNA follows: TGTGCCATCAGTGAGTTATGGACAGGGATTGGTACGCAGTATTTT. Its translation: CAISELWTGIGTQYF.

The chain carries TRBV30 and TRBJ1-1; 9 bases align to TRBD1. The CDR3 is 14 residues long. CDR1 is GTSNPN and CDR2 is SVGIG in the germline V gene (reference sequence). Germline trimming cut 1 base from V and 7 bases from J; bases unmatched to any gene: 7. This CDR3 reads CAWSDYRGLSEAFF. The CDR3 DNA follows: TGTGCCTGGAGTGATTACAGGGGGCTGAGTGAAGCTTTCTTT.

This clone was detected only once. The chain links TRBV11-2 to TRBJ1-1; D is possibly TRBD1 (6 bases). Germline CDR1 is SGHAT and CDR2 is FQNNGV. The CDR3 is made up of 13 amino acids. V lost 5 bases to trimming and J lost 1 base, with 8 bases between them. CDR3 nucleotide sequence: TGTGCCAGCAGCCGGACAGAGAACACTGAAGCTTTCTTT. The encoded protein is CASSRTENTEAFF. The full variable domain, its missing parts supplied by reference TRBV11-2 and TRBJ1-1, is EAGVAQSPRYKIIEKRQSVAFWCNPISGHATLYWYQQILGQGPKLLIQFQNNGVVDDSQLPKDRFSAERLKGVDSTLKIQPAKLEDSAVYLCASSRTENTEAFFGQGTRLTVV.

This clone was counted a few times. V gene TRBV7-2 combines with J gene TRBJ1-5; unclear D gene. The CDR3 covers 14 residues. The germline CDR1 and CDR2 sequences are SGHTA and FQGNSA. Trimming shortened V by 1 base and J by 7 bases, and 11 bases separated the two germline ends. This chain's CDR3 is CASSLDRAGQPQHF. CDR3 DNA sequence: TGTGCCAGCAGCTTAGATAGGGCGGGGCAGCCCCAGCATTTT.

CDR3 residues: CASSSRHPQETQYF. The DNA of the CDR3 is TGTGCCAGCAGCTCCCGACACCCGCAAGAGACCCAGTACTTC. The chain combines TRBV7-6 with TRBJ2-5; D unclear. Germline lookup yields CDR1 SGHVS and CDR2 FNYEAQ. V lost 4 bases and J lost 2, with 11 bases in between. CDR3 size: 14 residues.

V usage is TRBV30 and J usage is TRBJ1-5, with a possible D match to TRBD1 (6 bases). Germline loops: CDR1 GTSNPN, CDR2 SVGIG (reference sequence). The CDR3 is made up of 15 amino acids. The V and J ends lost 1 base and 2 bases respectively, with 12 bases between them. The CDR3 DNA follows: TGTGCCTGGAGTGCCCGGGGACAAGGCAATCAGCCCCAGCATTTT. Its protein product is CAWSARGQGNQPQHF. Using reference TRBV30 and TRBJ1-5 for the parts outside the CDR3, the full variable domain is SQTIHQWPATLVQPVGSPLSLECTVEGTSNPNLYWYRQAAGRGLQLLFYSVGIGQISSEVPQNLSASRPQDRQFILSSKKLLLSDSGFYLCAWSARGQGNQPQHFGDGTRLSIL.

The chain links TRBV2 to TRBJ1-6, with TRBD1 matching over 11 bases. CDR1 and CDR2 from the germline V gene are SNHLY and FYNNEI. After removal of 11 bases from V and 10 bases from J, the junction contained 16 bases not matched to a gene. This CDR3 has 16 residues. CDR3 DNA: TGTGCCGGATGGGGACAGGGGGTTCCTGTGGGGTCACCCCTCCACTTT. Translation: CAGWGQGVPVGSPLHF. The entire variable domain, with the rest obtained from reference TRBV2 and TRBJ1-6, is as follows: EPEVTQTPSHQVTQMGQEVILRCVPISNHLYFYWYRQILGQKVEFLVSFYNNEISEKSEIFDDQFSVERPDGSNFTLKIRSTKLEDSAMYFCAGWGQGVPVGSPLHFGNGTRLTVT.

This chain joins TRBV4-1 and TRBJ2-5, with D possibly TRBD1 on 6 matching bases. This CDR3 comprises 17 residues. Looked up from germline, CDR1 is MGHRA and CDR2 is YSYEKL. V dropped 1 base and J dropped 5 bases, with 20 bases sitting between them. CDR3 coding DNA: TGCGCCAGCAGCCAAGCGGGGACGCTAATTAGGGGGGAGACCCAGTACTTC. It is translated as CASSQAGTLIRGETQYF.

The chain links TRBV13 to TRBJ2-1; a possible D gene is TRBD1 (5 bases). V lost 5 bases to trimming and J lost 5 bases, with 10 bases between them. There are 13 residues in the CDR3. Germline assignment: CDR1 PRHDT and CDR2 FYEKMQ (reference sequence). The CDR3 sequence: CASSPSRDNEQFF. The DNA for the CDR3 is TGTGCCAGCAGCCCTTCCAGGGACAATGAGCAGTTCTTC.

The rearrangement uses TRBV5-1 and TRBJ2-5; 7 bases align to TRBD2. The junction had 16 bases not matched to a gene; V was cut back by 3 bases and J by 5 bases. The germline V gene has CDR1 SGHRS and CDR2 YFSETQ. The CDR3 consists of 17 residues. The CDR3 bases are TGCGCCAGCAGCTGGGGACTAAGCGGGGTGACTAGGGAGACCCAGTACTTC. Amino acids: CASSWGLSGVTRETQYF.

This clone came up once. J is TRBJ2-7 and V is TRBV28; 10 bases fit TRBD2. Per germline, CDR1 MDHEN and CDR2 SYDVKM. CDR3 length: 15 amino acids. The V and J ends lost 6 bases and 2 bases, in that order; junction bases with no gene match: 7. The CDR3 loop is CASRYKREGPYEQYF. In DNA form, the CDR3 reads TGTGCCAGCAGGTATAAGCGGGAGGGCCCCTACGAGCAGTACTTC.

The chain employs TRBV30 and TRBJ1-5; perhaps TRBD1 as D (6 bases). V was shortened by 0 bases and J by 6 bases, with 18 bases between the two germline ends. The germline gives CDR1 GTSNPN, CDR2 SVGIG (reference sequence). The CDR3 contains 16 residues. The CDR3 protein is CAWSVPLTGLFQPQHF. The CDR3 bases are TGTGCCTGGAGTGTACCTTTGACAGGCCTTTTTCAGCCCCAGCATTTT.

This chain uses TRBV7-9 with TRBJ1-1; no firm D call. The CDR3 has 15 amino acids. Trimming removed 5 bases from V and 1 base from J, with 14 bases in between. CDR1 and CDR2 (germline): SEHNR, FQNEAQ (reference sequence). The DNA of the CDR3 is TGTGCCAGCAGCCCCGCTCTAGACGCGAACACTGAAGCTTTCTTT. It yields the protein CASSPALDANTEAFF.

On this clone itself: The same CDR3 arises from other DNA sequences in this sample as well. The rearrangement joins TRBV13 to TRBJ2-7; 10 bases map to TRBD2. The CDR3 runs 15 residues. Germline V gene sequence: CDR1 PRHDT, CDR2 FYEKMQ (reference sequence). The J segment lost 0 bases and the V segment lost 3 bases, leaving 2 bases of the junction unmatched. The CDR3 coding sequence is TGTGCCAGCAGCTTTAGCGGGGGGCTCTCCTACGAGCAGTACTTC. Translated, it gives CASSFSGGLSYEQYF.

The table lists this clone with a few counts. The chain recombines TRBV5-1 with TRBJ1-6, with no clear D. CDR1 and CDR2 from the germline V gene are SGHRS and YFSETQ. This CDR3 is built from 16 residues. Trimming pared 0 bases from V and 1 base from J, leaving 8 bases between. The CDR3 here is CASSLDGSSYNSPLHF. For the CDR3, the DNA is TGCGCCAGCAGCTTGGATGGGAGTTCCTATAATTCACCCCTCCACTTT.

The gene calls are TRBV5-6 and TRBJ1-5; D unclear. The germline CDR1 and CDR2 sequences are SGHDT and YYEEEE. CDR3 length equals 11 residues. Between the trimmed V and J ends, which lost 6 bases and 4 bases, there was a span of 5 bases. The CDR3 nucleotides read TGTGCCAGCATCCCAAATCAGCCCCAGCATTTT. It translates to CASIPNQPQHF.

The chain employs TRBV18 and TRBJ1-5; a weak D match, TRBD1 (6 bases). V was trimmed by 3 bases and J by 2 bases, leaving 14 bases between them. The length of the CDR3 is 16 residues. Germline V CDR1 and CDR2: KGHSH, LQKENI. Here the CDR3 DNA reads TGTGCCAGCTCACCCGAGACAAAGGGGGGCAATCAGCCCCAGCATTTT. Translated: CASSPETKGGNQPQHF.

This clone was detected once. The V and J genes are TRBV6-5 and TRBJ2-5; 8 bases are shared with TRBD2. CDR1 MNHEY and CDR2 SVGAGI come from the germline V gene. V dropped 5 bases and J dropped 5; count of bases not matched to a gene: 10. CDR3 length equals 15 residues. The CDR3 DNA sequence: TGTGCCAGCAGTCCCGAGAGAGCGGGGGAGGAGACCCAGTACTTC. Its translation is CASSPERAGEETQYF.

The genes are TRBV7-2 and TRBJ1-1; D is possibly TRBD1 (6 bases). The germline gives CDR1 SGHTA, CDR2 FQGNSA. The CDR3 has 16 amino acids. V was pared by 4 bases and J by 6 bases, with 21 bases between. This chain's CDR3 is CASSSQGRAMRSEAFF. Written as DNA, the CDR3 is TGTGCCAGCAGCTCGCAGGGGAGGGCCATGAGGTCTGAAGCTTTCTTT.

This sequence joins TRBV11-1 and TRBJ2-3; D uncertain. The CDR3 has 14 residues. Looked up from germline, CDR1 is SGHAT and CDR2 is FQDESV (reference sequence). V dropped 5 bases and J dropped 2 bases, with 11 bases sitting between them. CDR3 bases: TGTGCCAGCAGCCCCCGTCCGGTCACAGATACGCAGTATTTT. This translates into CASSPRPVTDTQYF.

CDR3 in DNA: TGTGCCAGCAGTTCTGACAGGGGTGAAGAGACCCAGTACTTC. Its translation: CASSSDRGEETQYF. This chain uses TRBV2 with TRBJ2-5, with 8 bases aligning to TRBD1. Germline assignment: CDR1 SNHLY and CDR2 FYNNEI. Trimming cost V 5 bases and J 3 bases; bases outside gene matches: 5. This CDR3 has 14 residues.

The rearrangement joins TRBV5-4 to TRBJ2-7; 8 positions agree with TRBD2. After removal of 0 bases from V and 3 bases from J, the junction contained 8 bases not matched to a gene. Germline values: CDR1 SGHNT, CDR2 YYREEE (reference sequence). This CDR3 has 16 residues. The CDR3 protein is CASSLGASGYYYEQYF. The CDR3 DNA reads TGTGCCAGCAGCTTGGGAGCTAGCGGGTACTACTACGAGCAGTACTTC.